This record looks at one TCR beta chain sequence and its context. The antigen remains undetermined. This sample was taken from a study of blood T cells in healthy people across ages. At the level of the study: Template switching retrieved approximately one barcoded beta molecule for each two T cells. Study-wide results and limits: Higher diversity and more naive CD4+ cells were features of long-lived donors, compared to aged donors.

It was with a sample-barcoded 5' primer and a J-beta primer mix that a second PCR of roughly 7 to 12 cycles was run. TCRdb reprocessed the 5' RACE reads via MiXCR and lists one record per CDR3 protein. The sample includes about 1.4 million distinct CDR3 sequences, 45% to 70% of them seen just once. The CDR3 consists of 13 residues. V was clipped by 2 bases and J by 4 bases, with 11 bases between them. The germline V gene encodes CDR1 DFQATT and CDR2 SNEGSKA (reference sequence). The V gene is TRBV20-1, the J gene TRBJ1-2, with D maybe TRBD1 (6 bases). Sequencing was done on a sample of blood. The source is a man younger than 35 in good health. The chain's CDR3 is CSARIQGPYGYTF. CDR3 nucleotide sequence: TGCAGTGCTAGAATACAGGGTCCCTATGGCTACACCTTC.